The 19 T cell receptor beta chains presented below share a single source sample, sequenced in a study of post-analysis software for immune sequencing data (dated by TCRdb to about 2015). General study outcomes and caveats: A few TRBV segments, including TRBV5-6, TRBV5-1 and TRBV20-1, were significantly more frequent in patients than controls.

Libraries were constructed by PCR. The run used an Illumina HiSeq 2500. To reduce PCR and sequencing biases, unique molecular identifiers were incorporated into the TCR beta cDNA libraries. TCRdb trimmed public reads at Q25 via fastp, called clones via MiXCR and kept in-frame beta chains. CDR3 protein sequences are deduplicated, and each keeps its most common genes and DNA. This sample gives approximately 730,000 distinct CDR3 sequences in total; around 42% of them show up just once. The ten top clones hold roughly 5% of the sample. The antigens these receptors bind are not known. Sequenced: blood. The receptor source for this set is a girl between 5 and 17 years old with multiple sclerosis.

This clonotype was seen more than once but under ten times. V is TRBV20-1 and J is TRBJ2-7, with a tentative D call TRBD1 (6 bases). Germline V gives CDR1 DFQATT, CDR2 SNEGSKA (reference sequence). The CDR3 runs 15 residues. V dropped 4 bases and J dropped 4 bases, with 20 bases sitting between them. The CDR3 region is CSAIQGMGILYEQYF. The CDR3 DNA follows: TGCAGTGCTATACAGGGTATGGGGATCTTGTACGAGCAGTACTTC.

The chain employs TRBV20-1 and TRBJ2-7; 11 nucleotides align to TRBD2. CDR3 length equals 16 residues. Germline trimming cut 7 bases from V and 2 bases from J; bases unmatched to any gene: 13. Per the germline V gene, CDR1 is DFQATT and CDR2 is SNEGSKA (reference sequence). The chain's CDR3 is CSVRAGETSGTYEQYF. CDR3 DNA: TGCAGTGTGAGAGCGGGGGAGACTAGCGGGACCTACGAGCAGTACTTC.

The genes are TRBV12-3 or TRBV12-4 and TRBJ1-2; 8 bases agree with TRBD1. With V trimmed by 3 bases and J by 7 bases, 10 bases remained unmatched. The CDR3 has 15 residues. The CDR3 DNA reads as TGTGCCAGCAGTTTCCACTTGGACAGGGACACTGGCTACACCTTC. This gives the protein CASSFHLDRDTGYTF.

This clonotype has just a few counts. The chain recombines TRBV10-3 with TRBJ2-5; 7 nucleotides align to TRBD1. V lost 2 bases, J lost 1 base, and 7 bases stayed unmatched. The germline CDR1 and CDR2 sequences are ENHRY and SYGVKD. This CDR3 comprises 16 residues. CDR3 bases: TGTGCCATCAGTGAGAAGGGGGCGGAATTCCAAGAGACCCAGTACTTC. It encodes CAISEKGAEFQETQYF.

This chain joins TRBV20-1 and TRBJ1-1; D is undetermined. V lost 2 bases to trimming and J lost 7 bases, with 11 bases between them. The CDR3 totals 12 residues. The germline CDR1 and CDR2 sequences are DFQATT and SNEGSKA (reference sequence). In DNA form, the CDR3 reads TGCAGTGCTAGACCCCTAACGGGTGAAGCTTTCTTT. This codes for CSARPLTGEAFF.

The chain uses TRBV9 and TRBJ2-3, with 7 bases aligning to TRBD2. CDR1 and CDR2 (germline): SGDLS, YYNGEE. This CDR3 spans 14 amino acids. Trimming cost V 7 bases and J 6 bases; bases outside gene matches: 11. CDR3 DNA: TGTGCCAGCCAGAGTAGCGGGTCGGGGGATACGCAGTATTTT. Protein product: CASQSSGSGDTQYF.

V and J are TRBV2 and TRBJ2-4; 8 bases align to TRBD2. The DNA end is more similar to TRBJ2-7, so the J call may be wrong. The CDR3 is made up of 16 amino acids. Germline V gives CDR1 SNHLY, CDR2 FYNNEI. The DNA of the CDR3 is TGTGCCAGCAGTGCCCCGGGGGGGGCAAAGTGGTACGAGCAGTACTTC. Translation: CASSAPGGAKWYEQYF.

This chain uses TRBV19 with TRBJ2-7; 13 nucleotides line up with TRBD2. Looked up from germline, CDR1 is LNHDA and CDR2 is SQIVND (reference sequence). The CDR3 sequence is 16 residues long. V dropped 10 bases and J dropped 2; count of bases not matched to a gene: 11. This chain's CDR3 is CATQPGTSGTTYEQYF. DNA of the CDR3: TGTGCCACTCAACCCGGGACTAGCGGGACTACCTACGAGCAGTACTTC.

This clonotype was counted a single time. The genes are TRBV29-1 and TRBJ2-7; the match to TRBD1 covers 9 bases. V lost 6 bases and J lost 3; bases outside the gene matches: 12. Germline V gene lookup returns CDR1 SQVTM and CDR2 ANQGSEA. The CDR3 has 15 residues. CDR3 bases: TGCAGCGTCGACACCCGGGACAGGGTTTGCTACGAGCAGTACTTC. Encoded protein: CSVDTRDRVCYEQYF.

The V and J genes are TRBV15 and TRBJ1-5; 8 bases match TRBD1. Trimming at V came to 5 bases and at J to 4 bases, leaving 4 bases not matched to a gene. From germline, CDR1 is LNHNV and CDR2 YYDKDF (reference sequence). CDR3 length: 14 residues. CDR3 protein: CATSSGQANQPQHF. The CDR3 nucleotides are TGTGCCACCAGCTCGGGACAGGCTAATCAGCCCCAGCATTTT.

There are many counts of this clonotype. The chain recombines TRBV6-1 with TRBJ2-3; D perhaps matches TRBD2 (6 bases). The germline gives CDR1 MNHNS, CDR2 SASEGT. Trimming cost V 2 bases and J 6 bases, with 18 bases left between them. The CDR3 has 16 residues. CDR3 residues: CASSERVSGTPDTQYF. In nucleotides, the CDR3 is TGTGCCAGCAGTGAAAGGGTCAGTGGGACTCCGGATACGCAGTATTTT.

The chain uses TRBV27 and TRBJ2-5, with D perhaps TRBD1 (6 bases). The J call may not be correct, given that the DNA end is closer to TRBJ2-7. CDR1 is MNHEY, CDR2 SMNVEV, per germline (reference sequence). This CDR3 has 13 residues. CDR3 bases: TGTGCCAGCAGAAGGCCAGGGGCCTACGAGCAGTACTTC. Translation gives CASRRPGAYEQYF.

This clonotype was seen a handful of times. The gene calls are TRBV5-1 and TRBJ2-1; 9 nucleotides match TRBD2. Losses at the gene ends were 4 bases for V and 7 bases for J; bases not matched to a gene: 9. Germline lookup yields CDR1 SGHRS and CDR2 YFSETQ. CDR3 size: 15 residues. The CDR3 protein is CASSPRVAGENEQFF. CDR3 coding DNA: TGCGCCAGCAGCCCTCGGGTAGCGGGAGAGAATGAGCAGTTCTTC.

The chain recombines TRBV6-6 with TRBJ2-3; no definite D call. Germline V gene data show CDR1 as MNHNY and CDR2 as SVGAGI (reference sequence). This CDR3 spans 14 amino acids. V was cut by 1 base and J by 5 bases, with 10 bases left in between. CDR3: CASSYWPSGDTQYF. The CDR3 nucleotides read TGTGCCAGCAGTTACTGGCCTAGTGGAGATACGCAGTATTTT.

The rearrangement joins TRBV5-1 to TRBJ1-1; the D gene is possibly TRBD1 (5 bases). Germline CDR1 SGHRS, CDR2 YFSETQ. The CDR3 covers 12 residues. The germline V and J ends were trimmed by 1 base and 8 bases, with 9 bases remaining between them. CDR3 region: CASSLPQGEAFF. The CDR3 DNA is TGCGCCAGCAGCTTGCCGCAGGGAGAAGCTTTCTTT.

This rearrangement joins TRBV3-1 to TRBJ1-2, with unresolved D. In germline, CDR1 is LGHDT, CDR2 YNNKEL (reference sequence). Deletions cut 0 bases from V and 3 bases from J, with 8 bases between. The CDR3 contains 14 residues. Written as DNA, the CDR3 is TGTGCCAGCAGCCAAGATGGGTCCTACTATGGCTACACCTTC. This sequence encodes CASSQDGSYYGYTF.

Only a few counts were recorded for this clonotype. The rearrangement uses TRBV5-4 and TRBJ2-5; D not certain. The CDR3 has 14 amino acids. V lost 1 base and J lost 2, with 9 bases in between. CDR1 is SGHNT, CDR2 YYREEE, per germline (reference sequence). The CDR3 here is CASSLRHEQETQYF. The CDR3 DNA follows: TGTGCCAGCAGCTTGAGACACGAACAAGAGACCCAGTACTTC. Full variable domain (missing parts from reference TRBV5-4 and TRBJ2-5): ETGVTQSPTHLIKTRGQQVTLRCSSQSGHNTVSWYQQALGQGPQFIFQYYREEENGRGNFPPRFSGLQFPNYSSELNVNALELDDSALYLCASSLRHEQETQYFGPGTRLLVL.

The chain combines TRBV6-5 with TRBJ1-4; a possible D gene is TRBD1 (5 bases). CDR3 length: 17 residues. Trimming took off 0 bases at V and 8 bases at J, with 19 bases between the two ends. Germline values: CDR1 MNHEY, CDR2 SVGAGI. CDR3 sequence: CASSYSPPRAESEKLFF. In nucleotides, the CDR3 is TGTGCCAGCAGTTACTCGCCACCCAGGGCCGAGTCAGAAAAACTGTTTTTT.

The J gene is TRBJ2-1, the V gene TRBV28; 9 bases are a match to TRBD1. The V and J ends lost 1 base and 12 bases, in that order; junction bases with no gene match: 10. The CDR3 is made up of 15 amino acids. The germline V gene has CDR1 MDHEN and CDR2 SYDVKM. The CDR3 bases are TGTGCCAGCAGTTTATCGGTGACAGGGGGTGATGGGCAGTTCTTC. Amino acids: CASSLSVTGGDGQFF.